The 14 T cell receptor beta chains presented below share a single source sample, sequenced in a study of PD-L1 blockade in urothelial cancer. Profiled with immunoSEQ multiplex PCR; TCRdb holds only in-frame clones, not every one. The sample contains some 50,000 clones, 70% to 90% of which appear only once. Time point here: pretreatment peripheral blood. Material: PBMCs, obtained around atezolizumab (anti-PD-L1) treatment. These receptors came from a woman aged 60-70 years with urothelial cancer.

The chain links TRBV19 to TRBJ1-6; unclear D gene. This CDR3 has 13 residues. Per germline, CDR1 LNHDA and CDR2 SQIVND (reference sequence). V lost 10 bases and J lost 9, with 16 bases in between. CDR3: CATRPDFTSPLHF. CDR3 bases: TGTGCCACAAGACCTGACTTCACTTCACCCCTCCACTTT.

This clone was observed many times. This chain links TRBV11-3 with TRBJ2-5; 9 positions match TRBD2. The ends lost 1 base at V and 0 bases at J; junction bases unmatched: 0. Germline V lookup: CDR1 SGHNT, CDR2 YENEEA. CDR3 length: 15 residues. This CDR3 is CASSLGTSDQETQYF. The DNA of the CDR3 is TGTGCCAGCAGCTTAGGGACTAGCGACCAAGAGACCCAGTACTTC.

A word on this clone: Its ends do not fully match the called genes, so a read error is possible. The chain uses TRBV6-1 and TRBJ2-3, with 10 bases fitting TRBD2. The CDR3 is 15 amino acids. Germline lookup yields CDR1 MNHNS and CDR2 SASEGT. CDR3 nucleotide sequence: TGTGCCAGCAGGGAAGCGGGAGGGCCGACAGATACGCAGTATTTT. Translated: CASREAGGPTDTQYF.

Only one count was recorded for this clone. The chain employs TRBV2 and TRBJ2-1, with no clear D. The V gene's germline CDR1 is SNHLY and CDR2 FYNNEI. Trimming removed 4 bases at V and 1 base at J, with 11 bases between. The length of the CDR3 is 15 residues. CDR3 sequence (DNA): TGTGCCAGCAGTGTTGCGTACGGTTCCTACAATGAGCAGTTCTTC. It codes for CASSVAYGSYNEQFF.

This clone was observed once. The rearrangement joins TRBV4-1 to TRBJ2-5, with TRBD2 matching over 10 bases. The germline CDR1 and CDR2 sequences are MGHRA and YSYEKL. The junction had 10 bases not matched to a gene; V was cut back by 4 bases and J by 5 bases. This CDR3 is built from 16 residues. CDR3 in amino acids: CASSRESGGVVETQYF. The CDR3 region has the DNA TGCGCCAGCAGCCGAGAGAGCGGGGGGGTAGTCGAGACCCAGTACTTC.

The V gene is TRBV7-9, the J gene TRBJ2-7; D might be TRBD2 (5 bases). The CDR3 loop spans 14 amino acids. From germline, CDR1 is SEHNR and CDR2 FQNEAQ (reference sequence). The V gene lost 5 bases and the J gene lost 0 bases, with 11 bases spanning the gap. CDR3 sequence (DNA): TGTGCCAGCAGCGAGGACTTTAGCTCCTACGAGCAGTACTTC. It encodes CASSEDFSSYEQYF.

This clone appeared a single time. The V and J genes are TRBV7-2 and TRBJ2-1; D unresolved. V lost 4 bases to trimming and J lost 8 bases, with 6 bases between them. Germline V gives CDR1 SGHTA, CDR2 FQGNSA. This CDR3 is built from 11 residues. The CDR3 nucleotides are TGTGCCAGCAGCTACCGGGATGAGCAGTTCTTC. It translates to CASSYRDEQFF.

This clone showed up just once. V usage is TRBV20-1 and J usage is TRBJ2-7, with 7 nucleotides matching TRBD1. Germline loops: CDR1 DFQATT, CDR2 SNEGSKA (reference sequence). The V segment lost 8 bases and the J segment 9 bases; nucleotides outside the gene matches: 10. This CDR3 is built from 11 residues. The DNA for the CDR3 is TGCAGTCCCTCGGGACAGACTGTGCAGTACTTC. This codes for CSPSGQTVQYF.

The V call is TRBV6-5, the J call TRBJ2-5; tentative D call: TRBD1 (5 bases). Germline V gene sequence: CDR1 MNHEY, CDR2 SVGAGI. Trimming took 4 bases from V and 7 from J, leaving 16 bases between them. There are 14 residues in the CDR3. The CDR3 sequence: CASSLLGARGTQYF. The CDR3 DNA sequence: TGTGCCAGCAGTTTGCTTGGGGCAAGGGGGACCCAGTACTTC.

The V and J genes are TRBV4-2 and TRBJ2-3; no clear D gene. Trimming left V 0 bases short and J 2 bases short, with 6 bases between. CDR1 LGHNA and CDR2 YNFKEQ come from the germline V gene. This CDR3 spans 14 amino acids. CDR3 nucleotides: TGTGCCAGCAGCCAAGATGTTAACACAGATACGCAGTATTTT. Protein: CASSQDVNTDTQYF.

The chain joins TRBV7-2 to TRBJ2-3, with TRBD1 matching 10 bases. The CDR3 contains 17 residues. V gave up 5 bases and J gave up 5 bases; unmatched junction bases: 13. Germline V gives CDR1 SGHTA, CDR2 FQGNSA. CDR3 sequence reads: CASSAIGTGANRDTQYF. The DNA for the CDR3 is TGTGCCAGCAGCGCCATAGGGACAGGGGCGAATAGAGATACGCAGTATTTT.

The chain has TRBV11-2 and TRBJ1-4; a weak D match, TRBD1 (5 bases). The CDR3 has 13 amino acids. Germline V gene lookup returns CDR1 SGHAT and CDR2 FQNNGV. The V end was cut by 1 base, the J end by 13 bases, with 13 bases between. The CDR3 DNA reads as TGTGCCAGCAGCTTAGGAATAGGGGAGGGACTGTTTTTT. Its translation is CASSLGIGEGLFF.

The chain combines TRBV29-1 with TRBJ1-1; 7 nucleotides match TRBD1. The CDR3 loop spans 13 amino acids. The trim removed 6 bases at V and 3 bases at J, leaving 7 bases unmatched. The germline V gene encodes CDR1 SQVTM and CDR2 ANQGSEA. The CDR3, as DNA: TGCAGCGTCCGTCAAGGACAGGACACTGAAGCTTTCTTT. Encoded protein: CSVRQGQDTEAFF.

The gene calls are TRBV5-4 and TRBJ2-1; 13 nucleotides line up with TRBD2. V shed 5 bases and J 5 bases; nucleotides not matched to a gene: 4. CDR1 SGHNT and CDR2 YYREEE come from the germline V gene (reference sequence). The CDR3 extends over 15 amino acids. The CDR3 sequence is CASRSGLAGDNEQFF. The DNA of the CDR3 is TGTGCCAGCAGATCTGGACTAGCGGGAGACAATGAGCAGTTCTTC.